What follows are 13 T cell receptor beta chains derived from one specimen sequenced in a study of regulatory T cells in long-lasting Graves disease. Time point here: persistent/refractory GD, antithyroid drugs over 5 years with positive TRAb. Preparation of the TCR library used RNA extracted from PBMCs. Arm-PCR with iRepertoire HTBI primers amplified the CDR3 regions for these TCR beta libraries. Each CDR3 protein gets one entry after TCRdb re-called the multiplex PCR reads with MiXCR. The sample carries 310,000 or so distinct CDR3 sequences, around a fifth recorded once. This sample comprised peripheral blood mononuclear cells (PBMCs), obtained when the disease was refractory, from a patient treated with antithyroid drugs. The receptors shown here come from a female donor with Graves disease.

Ten or more counts support this clonotype. This chain links TRBV28 with TRBJ2-7; either TRBD1 or TRBD2 may supply D (5 bases each). The CDR3 runs to 14 residues. The V end was cut by 3 bases, the J end by 7 bases, with 16 bases between. Germline CDR1 and CDR2: MDHEN and SYDVKM. CDR3 coding DNA: TGTGCCAGCAGTTTCACTACCGGGACGAAGGAGCAGTACTTC. Encoded protein: CASSFTTGTKEQYF.

This clonotype was observed at least ten times. V usage is TRBV28 and J usage is TRBJ1-5; tentative D call: TRBD1 (5 bases). The CDR3 consists of 13 residues. Per germline, CDR1 MDHEN and CDR2 SYDVKM. V gave up 7 bases and J gave up 6 bases, with 13 bases separating them. The DNA of the CDR3 is TGTGCCAGCACCCGGGGGATAGGTCAGCCCCAGCATTTT. Its protein is CASTRGIGQPQHF.

The gene calls are TRBV18 and TRBJ2-2; D might be TRBD2 (5 bases). The CDR3 runs 14 residues. The germline V gene has CDR1 KGHSH and CDR2 LQKENI. V lost 2 bases and J 5 bases, leaving 9 bases between the germline ends. The CDR3 sequence is CASSPVSGTGELFF. CDR3 sequence (DNA): TGTGCCAGCTCACCAGTATCGGGAACCGGGGAGCTGTTTTTT.

This clonotype was counted only a few times. The genes are TRBV7-2 and TRBJ2-7; 7 bases line up with TRBD2. The trim removed 5 bases at V and 2 bases at J, leaving 6 bases unmatched. The CDR3 covers 14 residues. Germline lookup yields CDR1 SGHTA and CDR2 FQGNSA. The CDR3 here is CASSPIAGPYEQYF. The CDR3, as DNA: TGTGCCAGCAGCCCTATAGCGGGCCCCTACGAGCAGTACTTC.

This clonotype was recorded a few times. This chain joins TRBV18 and TRBJ1-1; possibly TRBD1 for D (5 bases). CDR1 is KGHSH and CDR2 is LQKENI in the germline V gene. V shed 2 bases and J shed 6 bases, with 13 bases lying between them. The CDR3 spans 14 residues. CDR3 protein: CASSPGGPWAEAFF. DNA of the CDR3: TGTGCCAGCTCACCAGGGGGACCCTGGGCTGAAGCTTTCTTT.

The CDR3: CSARDWARKIYYEQYF. Here the CDR3 DNA reads TGCAGTGCTAGAGATTGGGCCAGAAAAATATACTACGAGCAGTACTTC. The V and J genes are TRBV20-1 and TRBJ2-7; D ambiguous. Germline-derived CDR1 and CDR2 are DFQATT and SNEGSKA (reference sequence). V lost 0 bases, J lost 3 bases, and 18 bases lay in between. This CDR3 is built from 16 residues.

The table lists this clonotype with many counts. This chain joins TRBV19 and TRBJ2-7, with 8 bases aligning to TRBD1. The CDR3 length is 15 residues. Germline V gene sequence: CDR1 LNHDA, CDR2 SQIVND (reference sequence). V shed 3 bases, J shed 2 bases, and the junction held 6 bases outside the gene matches. This chain's CDR3 is CASSIRATGAYEQYF. In DNA form, the CDR3 reads TGTGCCAGTAGTATCAGGGCGACAGGGGCCTACGAGCAGTACTTC.

As to this clonotype: At one of its ends the junction is not consistent with the germline gene, which may arise from a read error. This chain uses TRBV6-4 with TRBJ1-3; D unclear. This CDR3 has 15 residues. CDR1 is MRHNA and CDR2 is SNTAGT in the germline V gene. The chain's CDR3 is CASGEGDRPGNTIYF. The CDR3 DNA sequence: TGTGCCAGCGGTGAGGGAGACCGACCCGGAAACACCATATATTTT.

J is TRBJ1-6 and V is TRBV11-3; D is perhaps TRBD1 (6 bases). Germline assignment: CDR1 SGHNT and CDR2 YENEEA. The CDR3 covers 15 residues. V dropped 2 bases and J dropped 11 bases, with 16 bases sitting between them. The CDR3 region has the DNA TGTGCCAGCAGCTTAAGGCTCGGGGGCGTCGCACCCCTCCACTTT. It specifies CASSLRLGGVAPLHF.

The J gene is TRBJ1-1, the V gene TRBV10-3, with unresolved D. This CDR3 contains 17 residues. V was clipped by 4 bases and J by 0 bases, with 18 bases between them. From germline, CDR1 is ENHRY and CDR2 SYGVKD. The CDR3 DNA reads TGTGCCATCAGTGCCACCCCCAGTGGGGAAATGAACACTGAAGCTTTCTTT. Protein: CAISATPSGEMNTEAFF.

At least ten counts were recorded for this clonotype. This rearrangement joins TRBV28 to TRBJ1-2; 7 nucleotides align to TRBD1. The J segment lost 3 bases and the V segment lost 6 bases, leaving 4 bases of the junction unmatched. The germline V gene has CDR1 MDHEN and CDR2 SYDVKM. This CDR3 is built from 13 residues. In nucleotides, the CDR3 is TGTGCCAGCAGCCAAACAGGGGACTATGGCTACACCTTC. It codes for CASSQTGDYGYTF.

The chain carries TRBV7-9 and TRBJ1-3, with D unresolved. In germline, CDR1 is SEHNR, CDR2 FQNEAQ (reference sequence). Trimming removed 5 bases from V and 4 bases from J, with 6 bases in between. CDR3 length: 12 residues. The DNA for the CDR3 is TGTGCCAGCAGCAACTGGGGAAACACCATATATTTT. Translated, it gives CASSNWGNTIYF.

This clonotype was detected only once. This chain links TRBV2 with TRBJ2-7, with TRBD2 as a possible D gene (6 bases). This CDR3 region has 16 residues. CDR1 and CDR2 (germline): SNHLY, FYNNEI. V lost 8 bases to trimming and J lost 5 bases, with 25 bases between them. CDR3 region: CASRSLPAGLSDEQYF. DNA of the CDR3: TGTGCCAGCCGGAGTCTTCCTGCGGGGCTATCGGACGAGCAGTACTTC. Based on the CDR3 plus reference TRBV2 and TRBJ2-7, the full variable domain is EPEVTQTPSHQVTQMGQEVILRCVPISNHLYFYWYRQILGQKVEFLVSFYNNEISEKSEIFDDQFSVERPDGSNFTLKIRSTKLEDSAMYFCASRSLPAGLSDEQYFGPGTRLTVT.